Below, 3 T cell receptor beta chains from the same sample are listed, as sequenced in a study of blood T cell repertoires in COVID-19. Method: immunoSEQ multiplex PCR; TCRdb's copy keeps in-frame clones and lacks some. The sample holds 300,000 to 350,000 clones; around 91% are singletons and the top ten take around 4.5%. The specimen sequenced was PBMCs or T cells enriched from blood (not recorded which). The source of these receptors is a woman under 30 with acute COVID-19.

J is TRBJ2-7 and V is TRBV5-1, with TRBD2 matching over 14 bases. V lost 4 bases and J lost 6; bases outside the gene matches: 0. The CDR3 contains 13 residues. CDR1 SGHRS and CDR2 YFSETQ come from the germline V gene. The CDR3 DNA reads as TGCGCCAGCAGCGGACTAGCGGGAGGCGAGCAGTACTTC. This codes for CASSGLAGGEQYF. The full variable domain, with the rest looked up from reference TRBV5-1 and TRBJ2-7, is KAGVTQTPRYLIKTRGQQVTLSCSPISGHRSVSWYQQTPGQGLQFLFEYFSETQRNKGNFPGRFSGRQFSNSRSEMNVSTLELGDSALYLCASSGLAGGEQYFGPGTRLTVT.

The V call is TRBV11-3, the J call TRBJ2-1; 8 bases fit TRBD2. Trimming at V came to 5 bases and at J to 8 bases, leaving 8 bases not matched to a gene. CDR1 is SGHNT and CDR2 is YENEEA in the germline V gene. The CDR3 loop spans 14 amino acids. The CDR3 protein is CASSPRRGGYEQFF. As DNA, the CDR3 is TGTGCCAGCAGCCCCCGCCGGGGGGGGTATGAGCAGTTCTTC.

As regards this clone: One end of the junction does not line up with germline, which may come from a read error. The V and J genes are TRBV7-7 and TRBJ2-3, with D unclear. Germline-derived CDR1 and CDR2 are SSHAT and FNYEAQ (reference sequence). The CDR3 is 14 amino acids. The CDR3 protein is CASSLGLGTDTQYF. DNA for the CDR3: TGTGCTAGCAGCTTAGGCCTAGGCACAGATACGCAGTATTTT.